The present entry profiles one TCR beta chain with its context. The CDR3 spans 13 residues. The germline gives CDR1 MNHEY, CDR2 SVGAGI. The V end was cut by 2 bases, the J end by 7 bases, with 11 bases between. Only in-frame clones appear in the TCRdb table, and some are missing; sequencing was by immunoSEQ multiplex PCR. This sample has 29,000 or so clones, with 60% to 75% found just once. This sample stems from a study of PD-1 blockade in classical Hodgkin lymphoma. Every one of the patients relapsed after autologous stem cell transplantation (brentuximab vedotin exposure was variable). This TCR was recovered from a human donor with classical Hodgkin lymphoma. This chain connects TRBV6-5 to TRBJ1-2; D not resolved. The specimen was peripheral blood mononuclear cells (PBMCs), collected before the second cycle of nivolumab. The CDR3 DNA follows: TGTGCCAGCAGTTACCCGGGTAGTCGTGGCTACACCTTC. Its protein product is CASSYPGSRGYTF.